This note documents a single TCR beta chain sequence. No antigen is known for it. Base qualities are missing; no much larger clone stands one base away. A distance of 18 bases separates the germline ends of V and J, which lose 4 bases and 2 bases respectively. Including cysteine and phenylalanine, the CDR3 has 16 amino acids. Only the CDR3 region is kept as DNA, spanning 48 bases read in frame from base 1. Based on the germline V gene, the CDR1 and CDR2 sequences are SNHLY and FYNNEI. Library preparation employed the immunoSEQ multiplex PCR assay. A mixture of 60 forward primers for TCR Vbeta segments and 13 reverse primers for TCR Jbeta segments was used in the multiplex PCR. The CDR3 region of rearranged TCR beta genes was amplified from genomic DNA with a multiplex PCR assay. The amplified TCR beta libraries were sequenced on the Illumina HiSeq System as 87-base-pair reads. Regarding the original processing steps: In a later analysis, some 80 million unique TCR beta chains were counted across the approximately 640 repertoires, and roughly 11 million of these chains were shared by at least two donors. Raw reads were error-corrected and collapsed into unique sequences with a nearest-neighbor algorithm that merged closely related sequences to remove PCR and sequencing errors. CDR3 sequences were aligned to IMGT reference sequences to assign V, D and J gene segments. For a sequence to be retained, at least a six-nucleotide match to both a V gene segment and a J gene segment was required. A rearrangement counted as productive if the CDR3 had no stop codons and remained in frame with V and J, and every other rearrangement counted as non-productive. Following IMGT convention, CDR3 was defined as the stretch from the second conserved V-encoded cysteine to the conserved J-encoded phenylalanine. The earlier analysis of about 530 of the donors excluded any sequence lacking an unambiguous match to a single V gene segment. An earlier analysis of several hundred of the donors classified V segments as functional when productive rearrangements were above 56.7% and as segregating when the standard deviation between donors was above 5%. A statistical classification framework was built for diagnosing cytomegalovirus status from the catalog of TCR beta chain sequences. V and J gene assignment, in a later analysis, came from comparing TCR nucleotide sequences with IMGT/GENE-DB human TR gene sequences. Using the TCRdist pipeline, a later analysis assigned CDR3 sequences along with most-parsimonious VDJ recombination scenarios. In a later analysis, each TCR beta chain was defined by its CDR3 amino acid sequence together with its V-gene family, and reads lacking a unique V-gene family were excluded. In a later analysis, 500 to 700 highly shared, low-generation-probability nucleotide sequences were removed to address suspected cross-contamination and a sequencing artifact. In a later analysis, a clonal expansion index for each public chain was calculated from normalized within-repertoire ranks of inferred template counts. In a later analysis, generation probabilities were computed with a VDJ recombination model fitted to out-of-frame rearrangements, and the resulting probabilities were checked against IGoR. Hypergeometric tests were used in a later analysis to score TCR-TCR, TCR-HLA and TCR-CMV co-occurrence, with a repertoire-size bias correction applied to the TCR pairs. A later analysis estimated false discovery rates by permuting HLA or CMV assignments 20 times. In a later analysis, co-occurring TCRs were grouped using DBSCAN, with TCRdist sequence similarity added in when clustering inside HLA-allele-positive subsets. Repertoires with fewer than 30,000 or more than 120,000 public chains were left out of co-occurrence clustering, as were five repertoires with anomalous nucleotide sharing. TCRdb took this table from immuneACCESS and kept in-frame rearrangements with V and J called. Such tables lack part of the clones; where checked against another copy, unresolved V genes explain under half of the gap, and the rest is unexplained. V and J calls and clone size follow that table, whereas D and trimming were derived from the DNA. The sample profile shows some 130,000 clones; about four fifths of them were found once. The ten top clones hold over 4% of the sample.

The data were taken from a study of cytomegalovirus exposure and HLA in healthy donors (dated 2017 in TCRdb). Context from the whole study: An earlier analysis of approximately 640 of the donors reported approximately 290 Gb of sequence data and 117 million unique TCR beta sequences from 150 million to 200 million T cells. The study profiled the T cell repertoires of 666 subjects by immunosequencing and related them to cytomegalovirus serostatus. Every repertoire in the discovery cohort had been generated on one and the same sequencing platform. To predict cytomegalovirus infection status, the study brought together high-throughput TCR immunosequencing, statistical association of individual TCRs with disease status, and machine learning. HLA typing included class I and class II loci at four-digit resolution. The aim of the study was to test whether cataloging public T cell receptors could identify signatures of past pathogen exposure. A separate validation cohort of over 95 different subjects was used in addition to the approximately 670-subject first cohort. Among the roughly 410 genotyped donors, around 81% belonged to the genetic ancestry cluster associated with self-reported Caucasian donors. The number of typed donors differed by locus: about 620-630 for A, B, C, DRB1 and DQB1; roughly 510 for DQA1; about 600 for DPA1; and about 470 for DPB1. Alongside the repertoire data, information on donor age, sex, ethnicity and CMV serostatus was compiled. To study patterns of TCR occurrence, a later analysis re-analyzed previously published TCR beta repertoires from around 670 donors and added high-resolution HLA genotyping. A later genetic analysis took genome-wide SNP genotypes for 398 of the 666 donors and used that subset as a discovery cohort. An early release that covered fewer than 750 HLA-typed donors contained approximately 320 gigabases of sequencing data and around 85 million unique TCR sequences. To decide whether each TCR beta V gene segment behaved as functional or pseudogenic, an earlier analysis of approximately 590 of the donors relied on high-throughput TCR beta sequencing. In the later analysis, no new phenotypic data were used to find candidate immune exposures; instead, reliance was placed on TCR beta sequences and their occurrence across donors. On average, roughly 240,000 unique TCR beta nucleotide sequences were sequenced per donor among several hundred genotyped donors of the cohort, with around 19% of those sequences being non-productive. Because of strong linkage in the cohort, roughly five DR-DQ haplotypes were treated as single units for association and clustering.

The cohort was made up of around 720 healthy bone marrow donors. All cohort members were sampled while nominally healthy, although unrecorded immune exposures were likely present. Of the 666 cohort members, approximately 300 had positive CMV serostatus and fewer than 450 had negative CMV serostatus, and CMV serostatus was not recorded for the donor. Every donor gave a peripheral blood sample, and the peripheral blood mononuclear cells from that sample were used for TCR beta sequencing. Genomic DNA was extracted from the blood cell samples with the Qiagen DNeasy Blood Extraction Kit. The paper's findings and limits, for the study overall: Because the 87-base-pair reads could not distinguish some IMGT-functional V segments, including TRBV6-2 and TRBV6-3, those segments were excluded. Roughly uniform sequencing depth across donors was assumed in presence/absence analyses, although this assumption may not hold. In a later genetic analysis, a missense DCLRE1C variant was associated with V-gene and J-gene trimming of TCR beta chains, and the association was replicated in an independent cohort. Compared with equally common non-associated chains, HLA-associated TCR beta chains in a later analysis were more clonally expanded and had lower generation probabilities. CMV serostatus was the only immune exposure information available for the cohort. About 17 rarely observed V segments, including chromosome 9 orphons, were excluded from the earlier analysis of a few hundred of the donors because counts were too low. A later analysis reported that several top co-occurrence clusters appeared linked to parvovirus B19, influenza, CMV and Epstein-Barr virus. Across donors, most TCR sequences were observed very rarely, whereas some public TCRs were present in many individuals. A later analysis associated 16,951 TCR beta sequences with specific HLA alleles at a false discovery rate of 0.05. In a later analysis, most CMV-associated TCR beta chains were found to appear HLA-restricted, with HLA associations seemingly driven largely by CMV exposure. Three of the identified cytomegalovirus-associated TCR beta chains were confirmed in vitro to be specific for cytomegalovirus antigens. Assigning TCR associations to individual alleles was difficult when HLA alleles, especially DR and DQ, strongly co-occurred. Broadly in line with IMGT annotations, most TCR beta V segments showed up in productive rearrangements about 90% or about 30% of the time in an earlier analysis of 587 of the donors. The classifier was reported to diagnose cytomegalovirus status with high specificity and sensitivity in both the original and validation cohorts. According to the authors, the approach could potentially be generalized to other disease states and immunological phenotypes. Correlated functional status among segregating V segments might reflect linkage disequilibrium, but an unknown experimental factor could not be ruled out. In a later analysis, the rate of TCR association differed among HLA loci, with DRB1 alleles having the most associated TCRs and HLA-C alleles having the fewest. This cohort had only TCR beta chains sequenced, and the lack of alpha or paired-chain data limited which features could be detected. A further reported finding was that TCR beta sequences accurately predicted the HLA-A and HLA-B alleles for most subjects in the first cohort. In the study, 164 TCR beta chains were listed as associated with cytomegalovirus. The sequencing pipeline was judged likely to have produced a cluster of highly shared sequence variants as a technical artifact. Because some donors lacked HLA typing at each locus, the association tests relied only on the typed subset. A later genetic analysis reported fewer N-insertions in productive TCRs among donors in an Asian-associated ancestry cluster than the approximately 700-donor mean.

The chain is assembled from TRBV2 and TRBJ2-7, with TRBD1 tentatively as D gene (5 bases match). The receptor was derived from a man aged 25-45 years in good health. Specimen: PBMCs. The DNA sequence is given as TGTGCCAGCAGTGGCTTAGGGGTCGGAAGCACCTACGAGCAGTACTTC. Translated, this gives CASSGLGVGSTYEQYF.